This T cell receptor (beta chain) derives from a study of cytomegalovirus exposure and HLA in healthy donors. PCR employed 60 Vbeta and 13 Jbeta primers. The authors' processing: Among the unique TCR beta chains that a later analysis counted, about 81 million in all, around 11 million were shared. Libraries were prepared by immunoSEQ multiplex PCR; TCRdb keeps only in-frame clonotypes and omits some of them. V, J and clone size are taken as reported in that table, and D and trimming were inferred from the DNA itself. Listed are about 130,000 clones; less than 2% falls within the top ten. Study-wide results and limits: Indistinguishable V segments such as TRBV6-2 and TRBV6-3 were excluded. It was taken for granted in presence/absence analyses that sequencing depth across donors was roughly uniform. Within the data, a cluster of highly shared sequence variants was likely a sequencing artifact.

V shed 4 bases, J shed 0 bases, and the junction held 5 bases outside the gene matches. CDR3 length: 15 amino acids. Germline V gene lookup returns CDR1 SGHRS and CDR2 YFSETQ. Comment on this clone: Its antigen remains unknown.

This chain joins TRBV5-1 and TRBJ2-7, with TRBD1 identical over 9 bases. The sequencing sample was made of PBMCs. This receptor was obtained from a man aged 18 to 30 in good health and CMV-seronegative. CDR3 in DNA: TGCGCCAGCAGCGTCGGGGACAGGGACTCCTACGAGCAGTACTTC. Its protein product is CASSVGDRDSYEQYF. Full variable domain (remainder filled in from reference TRBV5-1 and TRBJ2-7): KAGVTQTPRYLIKTRGQQVTLSCSPISGHRSVSWYQQTPGQGLQFLFEYFSETQRNKGNFPGRFSGRQFSNSRSEMNVSTLELGDSALYLCASSVGDRDSYEQYFGPGTRLTVT.